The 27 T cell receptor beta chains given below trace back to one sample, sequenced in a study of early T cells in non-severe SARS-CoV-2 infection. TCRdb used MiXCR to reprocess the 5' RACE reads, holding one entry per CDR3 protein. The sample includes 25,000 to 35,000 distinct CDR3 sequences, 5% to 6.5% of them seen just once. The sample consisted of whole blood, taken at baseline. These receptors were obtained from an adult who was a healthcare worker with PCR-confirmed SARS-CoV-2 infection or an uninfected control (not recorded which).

In DNA, the CDR3 is TGCGCCAGCAGGCGTGAGCCGGAGAACACCGGGGAGCTGTTTTTT. Translation gives CASRREPENTGELFF. This sequence joins TRBV5-1 and TRBJ2-2; D call uncertain. This CDR3 has 15 amino acids. CDR1 is SGHRS, CDR2 YFSETQ, per germline. V shed 5 bases and J shed 1 base, with 12 bases lying between them.

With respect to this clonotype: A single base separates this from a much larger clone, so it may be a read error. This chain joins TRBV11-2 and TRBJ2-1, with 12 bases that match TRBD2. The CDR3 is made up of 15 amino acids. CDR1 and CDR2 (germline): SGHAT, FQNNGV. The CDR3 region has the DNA TGTGCCAGCAGACAGACTAGCGGGAGTTACAATGTGCAGTTCTTC. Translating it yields CASRQTSGSYNVQFF.

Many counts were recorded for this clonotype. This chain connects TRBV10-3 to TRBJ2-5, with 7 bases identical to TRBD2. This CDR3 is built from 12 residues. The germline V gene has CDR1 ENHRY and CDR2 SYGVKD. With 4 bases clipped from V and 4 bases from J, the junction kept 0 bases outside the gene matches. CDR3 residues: CAISASGETQYF. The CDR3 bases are TGTGCCATCAGTGCTAGCGGAGAGACCCAGTACTTC.

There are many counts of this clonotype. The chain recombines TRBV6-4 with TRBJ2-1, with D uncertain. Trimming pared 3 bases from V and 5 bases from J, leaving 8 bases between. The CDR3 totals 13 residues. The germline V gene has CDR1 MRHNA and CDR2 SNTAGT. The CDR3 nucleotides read TGTGCCAGCAGTGAACAAGAGCACAATGAGCAGTTCTTC. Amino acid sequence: CASSEQEHNEQFF.

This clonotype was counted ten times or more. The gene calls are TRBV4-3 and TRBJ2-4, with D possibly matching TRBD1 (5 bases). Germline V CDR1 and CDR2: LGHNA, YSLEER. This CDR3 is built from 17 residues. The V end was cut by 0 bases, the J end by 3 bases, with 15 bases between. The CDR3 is CASSQEPGLFFKNIQYF. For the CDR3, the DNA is TGCGCCAGCAGCCAAGAGCCAGGGCTCTTTTTCAAAAACATTCAGTACTTC.

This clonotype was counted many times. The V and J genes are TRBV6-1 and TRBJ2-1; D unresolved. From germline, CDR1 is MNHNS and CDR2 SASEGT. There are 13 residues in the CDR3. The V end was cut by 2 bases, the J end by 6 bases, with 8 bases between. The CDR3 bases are TGTGCCAGCAGTGAACTACAGAGCAATGAGCAGTTCTTC. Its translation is CASSELQSNEQFF.

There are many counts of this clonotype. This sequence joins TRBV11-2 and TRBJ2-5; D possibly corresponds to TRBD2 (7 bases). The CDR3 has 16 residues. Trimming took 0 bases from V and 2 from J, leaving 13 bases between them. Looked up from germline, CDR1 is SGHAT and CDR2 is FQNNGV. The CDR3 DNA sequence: TGTGCCAGCAGCTTAGATGCGGCGGGGGCTCAAGAGACCCAGTACTTC. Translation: CASSLDAAGAQETQYF.

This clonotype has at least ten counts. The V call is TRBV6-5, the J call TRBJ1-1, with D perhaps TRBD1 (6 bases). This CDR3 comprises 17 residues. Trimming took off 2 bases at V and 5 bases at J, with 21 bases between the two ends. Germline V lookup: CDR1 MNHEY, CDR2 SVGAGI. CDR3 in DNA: TGTGCCAGCAGTTACCAAAGGGGCCGGGGGCGGCGGACTGAAGCTTTCTTT. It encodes CASSYQRGRGRRTEAFF.

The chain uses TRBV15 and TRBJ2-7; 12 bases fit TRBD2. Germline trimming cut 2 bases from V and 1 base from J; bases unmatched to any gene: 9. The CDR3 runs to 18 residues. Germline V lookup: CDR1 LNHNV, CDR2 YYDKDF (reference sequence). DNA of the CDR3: TGTGCCACCAGCAGACACCCACGGGGACTAGCGGGTTCCTACGAGCAGTACTTC. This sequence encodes CATSRHPRGLAGSYEQYF.

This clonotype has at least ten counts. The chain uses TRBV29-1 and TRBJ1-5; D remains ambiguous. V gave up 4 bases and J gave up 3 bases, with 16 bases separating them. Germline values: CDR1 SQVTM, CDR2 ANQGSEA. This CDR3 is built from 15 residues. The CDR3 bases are TGCAGCGTTGGGCCCGGCCGATTTCTCAATCAGCCCCAGCATTTT. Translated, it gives CSVGPGRFLNQPQHF.

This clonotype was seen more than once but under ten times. CDR3 residues: CAISEQQRQETQYF. The CDR3 DNA sequence: TGTGCCATCAGTGAACAACAGAGGCAAGAGACCCAGTACTTC. The rearrangement links TRBV10-3 to TRBJ2-5, with D unresolved. The V end was cut by 3 bases, the J end by 2 bases, with 10 bases between. CDR3 length: 14 amino acids. Per the germline V gene, CDR1 is ENHRY and CDR2 is SYGVKD.

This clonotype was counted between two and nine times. CDR3 residues: CASSLVEGSDTQYF. The CDR3, as DNA: TGTGCCAGCAGTCTGGTCGAGGGGTCAGATACGCAGTATTTT. The chain couples TRBV12-3 or TRBV12-4 to TRBJ2-3; D is tentatively TRBD1 or TRBD2 (5 bases each). The CDR3 sequence is 14 residues long. Trimming pared 5 bases from V and 4 bases from J, leaving 13 bases between.

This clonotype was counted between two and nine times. This CDR3 is CASSPPKAATDTQYF. CDR3 in DNA: TGTGCCAGCTCACCCCCAAAAGCGGCCACAGATACGCAGTATTTT. The chain is built from TRBV18 and TRBJ2-3; the D gene is possibly TRBD2 (5 bases). V lost 3 bases and J 2 bases, leaving 12 bases between the germline ends. The germline V gene encodes CDR1 KGHSH and CDR2 LQKENI. This CDR3 spans 15 amino acids.

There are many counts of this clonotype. The chain's CDR3 is CASSLRQGASSYNEQFF. The CDR3 nucleotides read TGTGCCAGCAGCTTGCGACAGGGGGCTAGCTCCTACAATGAGCAGTTCTTC. This chain joins TRBV7-8 and TRBJ2-1; TRBD1 matches 10 bases. V was pared by 3 bases and J by 0 bases, with 5 bases of the junction left unmatched. The CDR3 runs to 17 residues. Germline CDR1 and CDR2: SGHVS and FQNEAQ.

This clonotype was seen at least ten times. The DNA of the CDR3 is TGTGCCTGGAACCTGGACCCGAACACTGAAGCTTTCTTT. Translation: CAWNLDPNTEAFF. The chain carries TRBV30 and TRBJ1-1; D is unresolved. The CDR3 extends over 13 amino acids. With 4 bases removed from V and 1 base from J, the gap between germline ends came to 10 bases. Germline V CDR1 and CDR2: GTSNPN, SVGIG (reference sequence).

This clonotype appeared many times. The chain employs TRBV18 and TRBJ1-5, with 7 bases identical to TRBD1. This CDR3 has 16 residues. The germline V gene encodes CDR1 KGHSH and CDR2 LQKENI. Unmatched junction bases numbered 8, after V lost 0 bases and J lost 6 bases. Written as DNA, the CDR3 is TGTGCCAGCTCACCACCGGGCAGGGGGATGATTCAGCCCCAGCATTTT. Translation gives CASSPPGRGMIQPQHF.

This CDR3 reads CASSSARGNTEAFF. The DNA of the CDR3 is TGTGCCAGCAGCTCCGCCAGGGGGAACACTGAAGCTTTCTTT. The rearrangement uses TRBV12-3 or TRBV12-4 and TRBJ1-1, with a weak D call TRBD1 (6 bases). This CDR3 contains 14 residues. Trimming took 6 bases from V and 1 from J, leaving 12 bases between them.

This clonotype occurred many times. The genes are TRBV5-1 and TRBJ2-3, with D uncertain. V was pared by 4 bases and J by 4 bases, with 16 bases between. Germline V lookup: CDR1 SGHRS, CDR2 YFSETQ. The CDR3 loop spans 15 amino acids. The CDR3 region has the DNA TGCGCCAGCAGCCCTTCAAACCTACGGGCAGATACGCAGTATTTT. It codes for CASSPSNLRADTQYF.

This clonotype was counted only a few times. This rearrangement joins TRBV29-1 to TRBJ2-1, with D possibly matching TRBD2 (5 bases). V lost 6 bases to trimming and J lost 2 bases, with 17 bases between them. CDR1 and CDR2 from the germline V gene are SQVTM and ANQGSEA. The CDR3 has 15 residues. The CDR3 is CSVGPPLGAYNEQFF. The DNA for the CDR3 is TGCAGCGTCGGCCCTCCCCTGGGAGCCTACAATGAGCAGTTCTTC.

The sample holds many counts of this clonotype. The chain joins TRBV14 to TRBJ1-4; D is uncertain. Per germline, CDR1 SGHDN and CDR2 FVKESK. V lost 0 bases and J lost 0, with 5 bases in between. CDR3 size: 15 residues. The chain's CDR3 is CASSQDSATNEKLFF. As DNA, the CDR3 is TGTGCCAGCAGCCAAGACTCCGCAACTAATGAAAAACTGTTTTTT.

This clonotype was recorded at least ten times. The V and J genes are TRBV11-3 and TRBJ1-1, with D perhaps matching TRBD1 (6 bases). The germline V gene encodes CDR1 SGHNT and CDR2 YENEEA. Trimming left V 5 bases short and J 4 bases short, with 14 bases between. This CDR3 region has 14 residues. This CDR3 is CASSPQGSGTEAFF. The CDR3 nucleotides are TGTGCCAGCAGCCCTCAGGGGTCGGGCACTGAAGCTTTCTTT. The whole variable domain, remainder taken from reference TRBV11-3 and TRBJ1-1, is EAGVVQSPRYKIIEKKQPVAFWCNPISGHNTLYWYLQNLGQGPELLIRYENEEAVDDSQLPKDRFSAERLKGVDSTLKIQPAELGDSAVYLCASSPQGSGTEAFFGQGTRLTVV.

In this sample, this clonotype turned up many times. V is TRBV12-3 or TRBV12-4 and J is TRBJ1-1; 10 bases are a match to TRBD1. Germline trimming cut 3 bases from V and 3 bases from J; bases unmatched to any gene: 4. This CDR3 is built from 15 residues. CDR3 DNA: TGTGCCAGCAGTTTCCGACAGGGGGCAGACACTGAAGCTTTCTTT. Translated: CASSFRQGADTEAFF.

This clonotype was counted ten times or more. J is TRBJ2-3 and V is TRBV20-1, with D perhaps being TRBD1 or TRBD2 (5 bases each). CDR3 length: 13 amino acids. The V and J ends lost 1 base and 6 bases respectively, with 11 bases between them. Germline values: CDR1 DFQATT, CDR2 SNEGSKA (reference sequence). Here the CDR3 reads CSARAGRVDTQYF. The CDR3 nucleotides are TGCAGTGCTAGAGCGGGGCGGGTTGATACGCAGTATTTT.

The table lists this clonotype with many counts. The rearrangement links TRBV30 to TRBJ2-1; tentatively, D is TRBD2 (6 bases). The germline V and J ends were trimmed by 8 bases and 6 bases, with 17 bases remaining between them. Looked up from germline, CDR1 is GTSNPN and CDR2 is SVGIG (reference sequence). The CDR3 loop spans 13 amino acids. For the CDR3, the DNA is TGTGCCAGAGCAACCGGGACTTCCAATGAGCAGTTCTTC. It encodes CARATGTSNEQFF.

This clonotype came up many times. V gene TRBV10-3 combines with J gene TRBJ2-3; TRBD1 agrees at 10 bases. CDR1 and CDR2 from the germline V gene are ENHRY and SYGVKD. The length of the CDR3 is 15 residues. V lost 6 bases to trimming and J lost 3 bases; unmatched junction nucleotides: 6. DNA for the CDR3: TGTGCCATCAGGAGGGACAGGGGAGGGACAGATACGCAGTATTTT. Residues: CAIRRDRGGTDTQYF.

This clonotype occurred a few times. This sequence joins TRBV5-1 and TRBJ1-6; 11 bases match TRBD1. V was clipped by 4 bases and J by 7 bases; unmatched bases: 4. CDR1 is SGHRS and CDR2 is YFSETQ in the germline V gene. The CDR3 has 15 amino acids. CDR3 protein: CASSRGQGANSPLHF. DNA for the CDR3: TGCGCCAGCAGCAGAGGACAGGGGGCGAATTCACCCCTCCACTTT.

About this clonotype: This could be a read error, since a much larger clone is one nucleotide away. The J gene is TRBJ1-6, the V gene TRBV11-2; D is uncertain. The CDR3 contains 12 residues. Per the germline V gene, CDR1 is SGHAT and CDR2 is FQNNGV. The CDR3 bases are TGTCCCAGCAGCTTTGCAAATTCACCCCTCCACTTT. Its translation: CPSSFANSPLHF.